Each of the 27 T cell receptor beta chains below was sequenced from the same sample in a study of shared clonotypes between healthy human individuals. TCRdb's copy holds only in-frame clones and misses some; the assay was immunoSEQ multiplex PCR. Counted here are approximately 2.1 million clones, about 92% occurring once; the ten biggest clones make up 0.35% to 0.5%. Sequenced: naive CD4+ T cells from PBMCs. Subset in this sample: CD45RA+ positively selected. These TCRs come from a man aged 18 to 35 in good health. Some clones in this sample may be carry-over from other donors' samples.

The V gene is TRBV5-4, the J gene TRBJ2-5; a possible D gene is TRBD2 (6 bases). The CDR3 contains 13 residues. Germline lookup yields CDR1 SGHNT and CDR2 YYREEE (reference sequence). V lost 4 bases and J 3 bases, leaving 10 bases between the germline ends. Written as DNA, the CDR3 is TGTGCCAGCAGCCCTCGACTAGAAGAGACCCAGTACTTC. This encodes CASSPRLEETQYF.

This chain uses TRBV29-1 with TRBJ1-4; no reliable D call. This CDR3 is 14 amino acids long. CDR1 is SQVTM and CDR2 is ANQGSEA in the germline V gene. The V end lost 6 bases, the J end lost 0 bases, and 11 bases lay between the germline ends. The CDR3 coding sequence is TGCAGCGTCACCCCACTAGCAACTAATGAAAAACTGTTTTTT. Amino acid sequence: CSVTPLATNEKLFF.

In its sample, this clone was seen once. Other nucleotide sequences in the sample specify the same CDR3. This chain connects TRBV25-1 to TRBJ2-7; D gene ambiguous. The CDR3 runs to 12 residues. V dropped 1 base and J dropped 2 bases, with 3 bases sitting between them. Looked up from germline, CDR1 is MGHDK and CDR2 is SYGVNS. As DNA, the CDR3 is TGTGCCAGCAGTGAATCTCCCTACGAGCAGTACTTC. It specifies CASSESPYEQYF.

The chain recombines TRBV7-9 with TRBJ1-6, with D uncertain. This CDR3 is built from 15 residues. Trimming took 1 base from V and 5 from J, leaving 9 bases between them. From germline, CDR1 is SEHNR and CDR2 FQNEAQ (reference sequence). For the CDR3, the DNA is TGTGCCAGCAGCTTAGACGGTCGGGATAATTCACCCCTCCACTTT. Its protein product is CASSLDGRDNSPLHF.

The chain is built from TRBV15 and TRBJ1-1; unclear D gene. CDR3 length: 15 amino acids. Germline V lookup: CDR1 LNHNV, CDR2 YYDKDF (reference sequence). V lost 1 base and J lost 0, with 9 bases in between. CDR3 in amino acids: CATSRGGAMNTEAFF. The CDR3 DNA is TGTGCCACCAGCAGAGGGGGAGCTATGAACACTGAAGCTTTCTTT.

V usage is TRBV29-1 and J usage is TRBJ1-5; D not certain. CDR1 and CDR2 (germline): SQVTM, ANQGSEA. This CDR3 comprises 16 residues. Deletions cut 8 bases from V and 6 bases from J, with 26 bases between. The CDR3 coding sequence is TGCAGCCCCGAGGGAATTGGGGTCAAAGTAAGTCAGCCCCAGCATTTT. Translation: CSPEGIGVKVSQPQHF. The whole variable domain, remainder taken from reference TRBV29-1 and TRBJ1-5, is SAVISQKPSRDICQRGTSLTIQCQVDSQVTMMFWYRQQPGQSLTLIATANQGSEATYESGFVIDKFPISRPNLTFSTLTVSNMSPEDSSIYLCSPEGIGVKVSQPQHFGDGTRLSIL.

With regard to this clone: Other DNA sequences in this specimen translate into the identical CDR3. J is TRBJ2-5 and V is TRBV5-1; no reliable D call. The CDR3 covers 13 residues. Trimming took 1 base from V and 5 from J, leaving 9 bases between them. Germline lookup yields CDR1 SGHRS and CDR2 YFSETQ. CDR3 DNA: TGCGCCAGCAGCTTGCTCCCGGAGGAGACCCAGTACTTC. Its translation is CASSLLPEETQYF. Complete variable domain (other parts from reference TRBV5-1 and TRBJ2-5): KAGVTQTPRYLIKTRGQQVTLSCSPISGHRSVSWYQQTPGQGLQFLFEYFSETQRNKGNFPGRFSGRQFSNSRSEMNVSTLELGDSALYLCASSLLPEETQYFGPGTRLLVL.

V is TRBV27 and J is TRBJ1-2; tentative D call: TRBD1 (6 bases). Germline-derived CDR1 and CDR2 are MNHEY and SMNVEV (reference sequence). This CDR3 has 15 amino acids. The V gene lost 8 bases and the J gene lost 4 bases, with 20 bases spanning the gap. For the CDR3, the DNA is TGTGCCAGCCGGAACGGGGGCGCGGCGGGCTATGGCTACACCTTC. This gives the protein CASRNGGAAGYGYTF.

The J gene is TRBJ2-7, the V gene TRBV7-3; D is unclear. The V and J ends lost 1 base and 2 bases respectively, with 18 bases between them. Germline V gene data show CDR1 as SGHTA and CDR2 as FQGTGA. The CDR3 covers 17 residues. The CDR3 region has the DNA TGTGCCAGCAGCTTAAGCGCCGGTGGTGGTGCAGCCTACGAGCAGTACTTC. It encodes CASSLSAGGGAAYEQYF.

The CDR3 nucleotides are TGTGCCAGTAGTAGGGGACTAGCGGGAAACACCGGGGAGCTGTTTTTT. It is translated as CASSRGLAGNTGELFF. The V call is TRBV19, the J call TRBJ2-2; 13 nucleotides line up with TRBD2. The germline CDR1 and CDR2 sequences are LNHDA and SQIVND (reference sequence). The V segment lost 4 bases and the J segment 2 bases; nucleotides outside the gene matches: 1. CDR3 length: 16 residues.

V is TRBV15 and J is TRBJ2-7; TRBD1 agrees at 7 bases. This CDR3 is built from 14 residues. Germline V CDR1 and CDR2: LNHNV, YYDKDF (reference sequence). The V gene end was trimmed by 5 bases and the J gene end by 4 bases; junction bases not matched to a gene: 8. CDR3 sequence (DNA): TGTGCCACCAGCTCCCGGGACAGAAATTACGAGCAGTACTTC. Amino acid sequence: CATSSRDRNYEQYF.

The sample holds one count of this clone. The gene calls are TRBV7-9 and TRBJ2-2; TRBD1 aligns across 9 bases. The CDR3 covers 17 residues. Per germline, CDR1 SEHNR and CDR2 FQNEAQ (reference sequence). V shed 5 bases, J shed 6 bases, and the junction held 13 bases outside the gene matches. CDR3 region: CASSPKVDRGSAGELFF. The CDR3 coding sequence is TGTGCCAGCAGCCCCAAGGTGGACAGGGGATCGGCCGGGGAGCTGTTTTTT.

V gene TRBV6-1 combines with J gene TRBJ1-1; D not certain. The germline gives CDR1 MNHNS, CDR2 SASEGT. The ends were cut back, 7 bases at V and 0 bases at J, with 12 bases in the middle. This CDR3 contains 14 residues. The CDR3 DNA sequence: TGTGCCAGCATAGTGGGCAGAATGAACACTGAAGCTTTCTTT. As protein: CASIVGRMNTEAFF.

V and J are TRBV30 and TRBJ2-5; 8 bases map to TRBD1. The CDR3 extends over 11 amino acids. Trimming at V came to 7 bases and at J to 3 bases, leaving 1 base not matched to a gene. CDR1 and CDR2 (germline): GTSNPN, SVGIG (reference sequence). CDR3 nucleotide sequence: TGTGCCTTACAGGGGGAAGAGACCCAGTACTTC. Its protein product is CALQGEETQYF.

The chain has TRBV5-1 and TRBJ1-2; maybe TRBD1 (5 bases). V was cut by 4 bases and J by 8 bases, with 21 bases left in between. From germline, CDR1 is SGHRS and CDR2 YFSETQ. The CDR3 is 15 amino acids. The DNA for the CDR3 is TGCGCCAGCAGCCTCGGACCCGGCAGGGCATTCGGCTACACCTTC. Translated, it gives CASSLGPGRAFGYTF.

The chain employs TRBV5-5 and TRBJ1-1; D not certain. Trimming stripped 1 base from V and 7 bases from J, with 14 bases between. The CDR3 is made up of 14 amino acids. The germline V gene has CDR1 SGHKS and CDR2 YYEKEE (reference sequence). The CDR3 DNA reads as TGTGCCAGCAGCTTGCCAGCGGCTAAGATTGAAGCTTTCTTT. Amino acid sequence: CASSLPAAKIEAFF.

V usage is TRBV5-1 and J usage is TRBJ1-6, with D possibly being TRBD1 (5 bases). Germline assignment: CDR1 SGHRS and CDR2 YFSETQ. V was shortened by 1 base and J by 6 bases, with 14 bases between the two germline ends. The CDR3 totals 16 residues. CDR3 nucleotides: TGCGCCAGCAGCTTGCGGGAAGGGGTAGTTAATTCACCCCTCCACTTT. Translation: CASSLREGVVNSPLHF.

The chain is built from TRBV19 and TRBJ2-7; a possible D gene is TRBD2 (5 bases). Germline-derived CDR1 and CDR2 are LNHDA and SQIVND (reference sequence). V lost 7 bases, J lost 3 bases, and 19 bases lay in between. This CDR3 is 15 amino acids long. The CDR3 here is CASTTEGNGYYEQYF. CDR3 DNA: TGTGCCAGTACTACCGAGGGTAATGGGTACTACGAGCAGTACTTC.

To note about this clone: The identical CDR3 is also encoded by other nucleotide sequences in the sample. The V gene is TRBV9, the J gene TRBJ2-2; D is undetermined. The V end lost 0 bases, the J end lost 8 bases, and 8 bases lay between the germline ends. The CDR3 extends over 13 amino acids. Germline V gene lookup returns CDR1 SGDLS and CDR2 YYNGEE. The CDR3, as DNA: TGTGCCAGCAGCGTAGGGCCCACGGGGGAGCTGTTTTTT. Protein: CASSVGPTGELFF.

This clone was recorded only once. This rearrangement joins TRBV28 to TRBJ1-3; no reliable D call. Germline values: CDR1 MDHEN, CDR2 SYDVKM. CDR3 length: 14 residues. The germline V and J ends were trimmed by 7 bases and 0 bases, with 10 bases remaining between them. This chain's CDR3 is CASIRPDSGNTIYF. The CDR3 coding sequence is TGTGCCAGCATTCGGCCCGACTCTGGAAACACCATATATTTT. Looking up the rest from reference TRBV28 and TRBJ1-3 gives the full variable domain: DVKVTQSSRYLVKRTGEKVFLECVQDMDHENMFWYRQDPGLGLRLIYFSYDVKMKEKGDIPEGYSVSREKKERFSLILESASTNQTSMYLCASIRPDSGNTIYFGEGSWLTVV.

This clone was observed once. This chain connects TRBV14 to TRBJ2-7; a weak D match, TRBD2 (5 bases). Germline lookup yields CDR1 SGHDN and CDR2 FVKESK. The CDR3 spans 14 residues. The germline V and J ends were trimmed by 3 bases and 0 bases, with 9 bases remaining between them. The CDR3 DNA reads as TGTGCCAGCAGCCATCGAGGGAGCTCCTACGAGCAGTACTTC. It is translated as CASSHRGSSYEQYF.

V usage is TRBV18 and J usage is TRBJ2-3, with unresolved D. CDR1 is KGHSH and CDR2 is LQKENI in the germline V gene. V shed 4 bases and J shed 4 bases, with 15 bases lying between them. The CDR3 sequence is 15 residues long. The CDR3 bases are TGTGCCAGCTCACTTTTGGCGTTTCAATCAGATACGCAGTATTTT. Protein product: CASSLLAFQSDTQYF. Full variable domain (remainder filled in from reference TRBV18 and TRBJ2-3): NAGVMQNPRHLVRRRGQEARLRCSPMKGHSHVYWYRQLPEEGLKFMVYLQKENIIDESGMPKERFSAEFPKEGPSILRIQQVVRGDSAAYFCASSLLAFQSDTQYFGPGTRLTVL.

The chain is built from TRBV29-1 and TRBJ2-7, with TRBD2 identical over 11 bases. The ends lost 5 bases at V and 6 bases at J; junction bases unmatched: 6. This CDR3 is 13 amino acids long. CDR1 and CDR2 (germline): SQVTM, ANQGSEA. DNA of the CDR3: TGCAGCGTTCGGGGACTAGCGGCCTCCGAGCAGTACTTC. Translating it yields CSVRGLAASEQYF.

This clone showed up just once. CDR3 sequence (DNA): TGTGCCACCCGCTATACTAGCGGGAGAGCCTACGAGCAGTACTTC. Translation: CATRYTSGRAYEQYF. The gene calls are TRBV6-5 and TRBJ2-7; 11 nucleotides align to TRBD2. The J segment lost 2 bases and the V segment lost 10 bases, leaving 10 bases of the junction unmatched. The CDR3 spans 15 residues. CDR1 and CDR2 (germline): MNHEY, SVGAGI.

The V gene is TRBV20-1, the J gene TRBJ2-1, with D tentatively TRBD2 (6 bases). The CDR3 is made up of 11 amino acids. Germline CDR1 reads DFQATT; CDR2 reads SNEGSKA (reference sequence). CDR3 DNA sequence: TGCAGCCAAAACCGGGGGAATGAGCAGTTCTTC. Its protein product is CSQNRGNEQFF.

This sequence joins TRBV9 and TRBJ1-2; D is unresolved. Trimming cost V 6 bases and J 4 bases, with 16 bases left between them. Per the germline V gene, CDR1 is SGDLS and CDR2 is YYNGEE. This CDR3 comprises 14 residues. The CDR3 DNA reads TGTGCCAGCACCCCCGAGGGCATCGGCTATGGCTACACCTTC. Protein sequence: CASTPEGIGYGYTF.

The CDR3: CASSVYRDRGRKTQYF. The CDR3 DNA follows: TGTGCCAGTAGTGTGTACCGGGACAGGGGGCGAAAGACCCAGTACTTC. V and J are TRBV19 and TRBJ2-5; 12 bases match TRBD1. This CDR3 comprises 16 residues. V trimming: 5 bases; J trimming: 6 bases; junction bases outside the gene matches: 10. Germline CDR1 is LNHDA and CDR2 is SQIVND (reference sequence).